This entry is about one T cell receptor beta chain. Semi-nested PCR with Nested Universal Primer A followed constant-region reverse priming of full-length variable regions. MiXCR was run by TCRdb on the 5' RACE reads, yielding one entry per CDR3 protein. Among thousands of distinct CDR3 sequences listed, about half were seen once. This CDR3 contains 13 residues. Per germline, CDR1 SGHRS and CDR2 YFSETQ. With 1 base removed from V and 1 base from J, the gap between germline ends came to 5 bases. Tregs were sorted as CD4+CD25+CD127-/low cells. The V call is TRBV5-1, the J call TRBJ1-2; unclear D gene. The clonotype originates from a female donor with breast cancer. The source material was Tregs sorted from a lymph node. The CDR3 loop is CASSLYSNYGYTF. Written as DNA, the CDR3 is TGCGCCAGCAGCTTGTACAGTAACTATGGCTACACCTTC.